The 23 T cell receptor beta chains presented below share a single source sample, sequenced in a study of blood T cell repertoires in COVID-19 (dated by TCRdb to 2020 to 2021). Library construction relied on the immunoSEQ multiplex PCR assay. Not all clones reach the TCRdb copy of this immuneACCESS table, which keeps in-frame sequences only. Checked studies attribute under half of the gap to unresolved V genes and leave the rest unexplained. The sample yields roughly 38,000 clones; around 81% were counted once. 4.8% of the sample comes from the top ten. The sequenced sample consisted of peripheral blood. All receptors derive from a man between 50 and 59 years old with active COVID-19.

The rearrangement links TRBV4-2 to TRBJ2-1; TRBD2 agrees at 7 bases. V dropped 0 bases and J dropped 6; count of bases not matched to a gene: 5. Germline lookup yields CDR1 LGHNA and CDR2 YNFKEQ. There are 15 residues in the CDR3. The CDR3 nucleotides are TGTGCCAGCAGCCAAGAGGAAGCGGGGACCAATGAGCAGTTCTTC. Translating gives CASSQEEAGTNEQFF.

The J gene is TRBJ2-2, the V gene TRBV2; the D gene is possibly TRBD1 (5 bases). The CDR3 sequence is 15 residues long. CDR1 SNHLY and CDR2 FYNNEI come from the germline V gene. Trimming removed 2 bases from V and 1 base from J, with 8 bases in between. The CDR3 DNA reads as TGTGCCAGCAGTGAACAGGGCAGGAACACCGGGGAGCTGTTTTTT. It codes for CASSEQGRNTGELFF.

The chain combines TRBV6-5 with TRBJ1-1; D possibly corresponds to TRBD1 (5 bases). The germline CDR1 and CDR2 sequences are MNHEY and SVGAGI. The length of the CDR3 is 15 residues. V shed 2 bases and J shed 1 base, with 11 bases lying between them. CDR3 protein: CASSYPGRENTEAFF. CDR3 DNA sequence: TGTGCCAGCAGTTACCCGGGCAGGGAGAACACTGAAGCTTTCTTT.

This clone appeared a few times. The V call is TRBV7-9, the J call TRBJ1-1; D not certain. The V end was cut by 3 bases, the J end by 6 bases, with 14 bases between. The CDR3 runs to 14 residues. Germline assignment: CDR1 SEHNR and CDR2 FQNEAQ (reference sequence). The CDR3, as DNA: TGTGCCAGCAGCTTTCCAATCCAACTCGCTGAAGCTTTCTTT. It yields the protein CASSFPIQLAEAFF.

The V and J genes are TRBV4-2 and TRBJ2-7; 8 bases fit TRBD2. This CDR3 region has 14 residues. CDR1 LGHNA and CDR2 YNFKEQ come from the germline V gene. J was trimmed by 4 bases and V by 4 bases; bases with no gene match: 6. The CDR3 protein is CASSPTSGPYEQYF. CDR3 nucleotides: TGTGCCAGCAGCCCAACTAGCGGACCATACGAGCAGTACTTC.

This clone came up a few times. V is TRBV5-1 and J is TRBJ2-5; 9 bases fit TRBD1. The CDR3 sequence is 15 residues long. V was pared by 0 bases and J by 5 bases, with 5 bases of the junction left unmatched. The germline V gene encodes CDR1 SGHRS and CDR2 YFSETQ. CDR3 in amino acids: CASSLEGTGRETQYF. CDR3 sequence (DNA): TGCGCCAGCAGCTTGGAAGGGACAGGGAGGGAGACCCAGTACTTC.

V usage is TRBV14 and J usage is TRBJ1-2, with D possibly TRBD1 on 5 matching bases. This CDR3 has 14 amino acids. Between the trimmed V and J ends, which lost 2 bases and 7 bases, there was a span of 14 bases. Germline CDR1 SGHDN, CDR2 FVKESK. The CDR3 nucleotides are TGTGCCAGCAGCCAACTCCTAGGGGCTGGTGGCTACACCTTC. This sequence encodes CASSQLLGAGGYTF.

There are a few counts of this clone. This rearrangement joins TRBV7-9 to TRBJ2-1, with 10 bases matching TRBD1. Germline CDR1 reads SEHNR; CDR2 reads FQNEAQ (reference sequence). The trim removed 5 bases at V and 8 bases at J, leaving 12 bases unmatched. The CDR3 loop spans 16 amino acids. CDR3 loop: CASSPQPGQGLHEQFF. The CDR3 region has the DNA TGTGCCAGCAGCCCACAACCGGGACAGGGGCTCCATGAGCAGTTCTTC.

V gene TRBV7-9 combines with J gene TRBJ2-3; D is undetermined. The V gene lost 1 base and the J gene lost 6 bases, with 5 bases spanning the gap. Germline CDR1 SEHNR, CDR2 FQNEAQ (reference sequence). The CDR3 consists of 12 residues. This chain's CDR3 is CASSLDADTQYF. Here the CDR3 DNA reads TGTGCCAGCAGCTTAGACGCGGATACGCAGTATTTT.

CDR3 DNA: TGTGCCAGTAGTATAGATTTGGCCTCTGGGGCCAACGTCCTGACTTTC. This codes for CASSIDLASGANVLTF. J is TRBJ2-6 and V is TRBV19; D is uncertain. CDR3 length: 16 residues. V lost 0 bases, J lost 0 bases, and 6 bases lay in between. Germline V gene sequence: CDR1 LNHDA, CDR2 SQIVND (reference sequence).

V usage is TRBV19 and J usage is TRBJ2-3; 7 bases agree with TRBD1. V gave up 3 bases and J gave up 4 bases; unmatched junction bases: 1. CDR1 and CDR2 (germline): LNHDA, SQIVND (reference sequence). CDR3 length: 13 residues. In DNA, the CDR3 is TGTGCCAGTAGTATCCAGGGGGCAGATACGCAGTATTTT. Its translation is CASSIQGADTQYF. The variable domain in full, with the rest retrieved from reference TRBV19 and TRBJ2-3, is DGGITQSPKYLFRKEGQNVTLSCEQNLNHDAMYWYRQDPGQGLRLIYYSQIVNDFQKGDIAEGYSVSREKKESFPLTVTSAQKNPTAFYLCASSIQGADTQYFGPGTRLTVL.

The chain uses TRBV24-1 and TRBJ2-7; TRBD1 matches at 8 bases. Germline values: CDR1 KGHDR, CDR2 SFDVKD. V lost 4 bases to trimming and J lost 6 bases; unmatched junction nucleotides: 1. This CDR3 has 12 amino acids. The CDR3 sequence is CATSDRGPEQYF. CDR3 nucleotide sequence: TGTGCCACCAGTGACAGGGGGCCCGAGCAGTACTTC.

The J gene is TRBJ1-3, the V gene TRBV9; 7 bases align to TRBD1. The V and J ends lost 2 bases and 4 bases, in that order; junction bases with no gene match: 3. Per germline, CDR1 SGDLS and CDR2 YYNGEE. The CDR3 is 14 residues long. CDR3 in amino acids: CASSVQGQGNTIYF. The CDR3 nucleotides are TGTGCCAGCAGCGTCCAGGGACAGGGAAACACCATATATTTT. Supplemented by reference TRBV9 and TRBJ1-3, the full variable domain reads DSGVTQTPKHLITATGQRVTLRCSPRSGDLSVYWYQQSLDQGLQFLIQYYNGEERAKGNILERFSAQQFPDLHSELNLSSLELGDSALYFCASSVQGQGNTIYFGEGSWLTVV.

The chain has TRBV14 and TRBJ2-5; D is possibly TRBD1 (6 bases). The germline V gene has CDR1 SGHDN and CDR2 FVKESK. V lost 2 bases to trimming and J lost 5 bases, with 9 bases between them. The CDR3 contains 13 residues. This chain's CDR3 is CASSQTTGETQYF. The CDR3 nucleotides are TGTGCCAGCAGCCAAACAACAGGGGAGACCCAGTACTTC.

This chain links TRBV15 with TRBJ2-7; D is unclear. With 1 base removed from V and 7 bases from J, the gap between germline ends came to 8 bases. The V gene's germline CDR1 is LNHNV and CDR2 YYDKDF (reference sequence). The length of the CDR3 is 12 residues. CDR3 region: CATSRVGWEQYF. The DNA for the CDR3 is TGTGCCACCAGCAGAGTTGGCTGGGAGCAGTACTTC.

This CDR3 reads CASSRYSSGNTIYF. The CDR3 DNA reads TGTGCCAGCAGCCGGTACAGCTCTGGAAACACCATATATTTT. This chain uses TRBV5-6 with TRBJ1-3; no clear D. The V end lost 4 bases, the J end lost 0 bases, and 8 bases lay between the germline ends. Germline lookup yields CDR1 SGHDT and CDR2 YYEEEE. The CDR3 has 14 residues.

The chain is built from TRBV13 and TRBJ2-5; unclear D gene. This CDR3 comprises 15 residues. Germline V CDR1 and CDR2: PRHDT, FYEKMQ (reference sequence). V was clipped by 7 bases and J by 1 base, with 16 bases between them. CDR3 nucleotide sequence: TGTGCCAGCACCTACATTCCACAGTTCCAAGAGACCCAGTACTTC. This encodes CASTYIPQFQETQYF.

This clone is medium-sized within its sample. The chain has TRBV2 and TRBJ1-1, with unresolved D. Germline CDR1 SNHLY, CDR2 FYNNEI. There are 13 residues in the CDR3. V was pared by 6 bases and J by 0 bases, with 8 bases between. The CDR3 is CASSSFMNTEAFF. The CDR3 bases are TGTGCCAGCAGCAGTTTTATGAACACTGAAGCTTTCTTT. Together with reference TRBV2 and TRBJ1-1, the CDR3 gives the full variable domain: EPEVTQTPSHQVTQMGQEVILRCVPISNHLYFYWYRQILGQKVEFLVSFYNNEISEKSEIFDDQFSVERPDGSNFTLKIRSTKLEDSAMYFCASSSFMNTEAFFGQGTRLTVV.

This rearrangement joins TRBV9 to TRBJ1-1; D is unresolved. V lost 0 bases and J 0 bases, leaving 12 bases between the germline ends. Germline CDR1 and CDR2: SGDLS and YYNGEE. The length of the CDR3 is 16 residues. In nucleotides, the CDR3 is TGTGCCAGCAGCGTAGATCACAGCACCATGAACACTGAAGCTTTCTTT. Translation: CASSVDHSTMNTEAFF.

CDR3 sequence (DNA): TGTGCCAGCAGTCCTACCTACGAGCAGTACTTC. This gives the protein CASSPTYEQYF. The chain is built from TRBV2 and TRBJ2-7; no reliable D call. V was pared by 5 bases and J by 2 bases, with 4 bases between. The CDR3 loop spans 11 amino acids. The germline CDR1 and CDR2 sequences are SNHLY and FYNNEI.

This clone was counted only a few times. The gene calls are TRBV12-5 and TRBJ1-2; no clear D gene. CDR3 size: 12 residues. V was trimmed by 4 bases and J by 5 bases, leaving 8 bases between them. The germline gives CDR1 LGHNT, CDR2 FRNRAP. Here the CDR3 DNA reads TGTGCTAGTGGTTCCCGGGAATATGGCTACACCTTC. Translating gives CASGSREYGYTF.

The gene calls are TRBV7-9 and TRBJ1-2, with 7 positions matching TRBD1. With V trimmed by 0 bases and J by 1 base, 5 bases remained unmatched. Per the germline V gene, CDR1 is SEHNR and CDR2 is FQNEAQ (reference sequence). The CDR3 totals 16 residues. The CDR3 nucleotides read TGTGCCAGCAGCTTAGCAGAGGGGGCGGTTAACTATGGCTACACCTTC. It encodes CASSLAEGAVNYGYTF.

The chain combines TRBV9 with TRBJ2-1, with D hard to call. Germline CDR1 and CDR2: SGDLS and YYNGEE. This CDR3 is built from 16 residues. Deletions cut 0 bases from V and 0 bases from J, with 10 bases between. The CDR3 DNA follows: TGTGCCAGCAGCGTAGTGGCGGATAGCTCCTACAATGAGCAGTTCTTC. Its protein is CASSVVADSSYNEQFF.